One sample yielded the 14 T cell receptor beta chains listed below, sequenced in a study of T cell responses to AZD1222 COVID-19 vaccine. TCRdb's copy holds only in-frame clones and misses some; the assay was immunoSEQ multiplex PCR. The table lists 150,000 to 250,000 clones, 80% to 95% of them singletons, with 0.95% to 1.1% in the top ten. This specimen was peripheral blood, taken 28 days after the second AZD1222 dose. These receptors originate from an adult who received the AZD1222 COVID-19 vaccine.

This clone occurred once. The rearrangement links TRBV7-8 to TRBJ1-2, with 7 nucleotides matching TRBD1. The ends lost 1 base at V and 4 bases at J; junction bases unmatched: 6. This CDR3 is 15 amino acids long. The germline V gene encodes CDR1 SGHVS and CDR2 FQNEAQ. As DNA, the CDR3 is TGTGCCAGCAGCTTAGAAAGGGACAGATCCTATGGCTACACCTTC. This codes for CASSLERDRSYGYTF.

The chain joins TRBV5-8 to TRBJ1-5; tentatively, D is TRBD1 (5 bases). CDR3 size: 15 residues. Trimming pared 0 bases from V and 4 bases from J, leaving 11 bases between. Germline V CDR1 and CDR2: SGHTS, YDEGEE. CDR3 sequence reads: CASSLGAGGNQPQHF. CDR3 nucleotide sequence: TGTGCCAGCAGCTTGGGGGCGGGGGGGAATCAGCCCCAGCATTTT.

The V gene is TRBV5-1, the J gene TRBJ2-3; TRBD2 aligns across 7 bases. Germline V gives CDR1 SGHRS, CDR2 YFSETQ. The CDR3 has 14 amino acids. V shed 3 bases and J 2 bases; nucleotides not matched to a gene: 3. CDR3 region: CASSSGTITDTQYF. The CDR3 DNA follows: TGCGCCAGCAGCTCCGGGACTATCACAGATACGCAGTATTTT.

The chain couples TRBV7-9 to TRBJ1-2; D not certain. The V gene lost 0 bases and the J gene lost 6 bases, with 17 bases spanning the gap. Germline loops: CDR1 SEHNR, CDR2 FQNEAQ (reference sequence). The CDR3 covers 16 residues. The CDR3 protein is CASSLAGPSAENGYTF. CDR3 DNA sequence: TGTGCCAGCAGCTTAGCCGGGCCGTCTGCGGAAAATGGCTACACCTTC.

The chain couples TRBV18 to TRBJ1-6; TRBD1 matches at 8 bases. The CDR3 spans 16 residues. With V trimmed by 3 bases and J by 4 bases, 5 bases remained unmatched. The germline CDR1 and CDR2 sequences are KGHSH and LQKENI. The DNA for the CDR3 is TGTGCCAGCTCACCCTTGGACAGGGAATATAATTCACCCCTCCACTTT. As protein: CASSPLDREYNSPLHF.

This clone occurred once. The chain carries TRBV7-2 and TRBJ2-5; 9 bases line up with TRBD1. Germline values: CDR1 SGHTA, CDR2 FQGNSA. The V and J ends lost 4 bases and 6 bases, in that order; junction bases with no gene match: 9. This CDR3 region has 15 residues. DNA for the CDR3: TGTGCCAGCAGCTCAGGACAGGGGAGGCGGCAGACCCAGTACTTC. Translating gives CASSSGQGRRQTQYF.

This chain links TRBV5-1 with TRBJ1-6, with 7 bases matching TRBD1. V lost 6 bases and J lost 10; bases outside the gene matches: 7. The V gene's germline CDR1 is SGHRS and CDR2 YFSETQ. The CDR3 contains 13 residues. The DNA of the CDR3 is TGCGCCAGCACCGACAGGGACGACTCACCCCTCCACTTT. It encodes CASTDRDDSPLHF.

The chain uses TRBV28 and TRBJ1-3, with D unresolved. Germline-derived CDR1 and CDR2 are MDHEN and SYDVKM. This CDR3 is 14 amino acids long. V lost 6 bases, J lost 1 base, and 10 bases lay in between. CDR3 in amino acids: CASSLHTSGNTIYF. The CDR3 DNA follows: TGTGCCAGCAGCCTACACACGTCTGGAAACACCATATATTTT.

This sequence joins TRBV19 and TRBJ1-3; possibly TRBD1 for D (5 bases). CDR1 is LNHDA and CDR2 is SQIVND in the germline V gene (reference sequence). The germline V and J ends were trimmed by 7 bases and 2 bases, with 12 bases remaining between them. This CDR3 is 14 amino acids long. The chain's CDR3 is CASMAGTAGNTIYF. CDR3 DNA sequence: TGTGCCAGTATGGCCGGGACTGCTGGAAACACCATATATTTT.

The gene calls are TRBV18 and TRBJ1-2; D is uncertain. Germline CDR1 reads KGHSH; CDR2 reads LQKENI. Trimming took 6 bases from V and 4 from J, leaving 12 bases between them. This CDR3 is 13 amino acids long. CDR3 sequence: CASSQTVLYGYTF. The CDR3 bases are TGTGCCAGCTCCCAGACCGTGCTCTATGGCTACACCTTC.

In its sample, this clone was seen a few times. CDR3 sequence (DNA): TGTGCCACCAGCAAAGAAGACCGCCTTAAGGGTCCCCAGCATTTT. Translating gives CATSKEDRLKGPQHF. The rearrangement joins TRBV15 to TRBJ1-5; no definite D call. The CDR3 covers 15 residues. Germline values: CDR1 LNHNV, CDR2 YYDKDF (reference sequence). Trimming stripped 4 bases from V and 10 bases from J, with 20 bases between. Complete variable domain (other parts from reference TRBV15 and TRBJ1-5): DAMVIQNPRYQVTQFGKPVTLSCSQTLNHNVMYWYQQKSSQAPKLLFHYYDKDFNNEADTPDNFQSRRPNTSFCFLDIRSPGLGDTAMYLCATSKEDRLKGPQHFGDGTRLSIL.

The V call is TRBV7-9, the J call TRBJ1-4; no clear D gene. The CDR3 contains 12 residues. Trimming cost V 4 bases and J 11 bases, with 11 bases left between them. The germline V gene has CDR1 SEHNR and CDR2 FQNEAQ (reference sequence). The CDR3 spells CASSYPAGKLFF. The CDR3 DNA sequence: TGTGCCAGCAGCTATCCGGCGGGGAAACTGTTTTTT.

V is TRBV2 and J is TRBJ1-3; 9 bases match TRBD1. The germline CDR1 and CDR2 sequences are SNHLY and FYNNEI. The V gene end was trimmed by 4 bases and the J gene end by 0 bases; junction bases not matched to a gene: 10. The CDR3 covers 18 residues. CDR3 nucleotides: TGTGCCAGCAGTGTAGGGGGGACAGGGCTTCTCTCTGGAAACACCATATATTTT. Translating gives CASSVGGTGLLSGNTIYF. Supplemented by reference TRBV2 and TRBJ1-3, the full variable domain reads EPEVTQTPSHQVTQMGQEVILRCVPISNHLYFYWYRQILGQKVEFLVSFYNNEISEKSEIFDDQFSVERPDGSNFTLKIRSTKLEDSAMYFCASSVGGTGLLSGNTIYFGEGSWLTVV.

The chain combines TRBV15 with TRBJ1-1; TRBD1 aligns across 11 bases. The junction had 9 bases not matched to a gene; V was cut back by 0 bases and J by 0 bases. The length of the CDR3 is 19 residues. Germline loops: CDR1 LNHNV, CDR2 YYDKDF (reference sequence). Here the CDR3 reads CATSREWAGTGGLNTEAFF. The DNA for the CDR3 is TGTGCCACCAGCAGAGAGTGGGCCGGGACAGGGGGATTGAACACTGAAGCTTTCTTT.